This T cell receptor (beta chain) was sequenced in a study of cytomegalovirus exposure and HLA in healthy donors. Whole-study findings and limits: In a later analysis, CMV-associated beta chains were mostly HLA-associated, it appeared. Earlier findings revealed that most TCR beta V segments proved productive either about 87% or about 30% of the time. Among immune exposure information, only CMV serostatus was available.

The CDR3 totals 15 residues. The trim removed 2 bases at V and 5 bases at J, leaving 8 bases unmatched. Germline CDR1 MNHEY, CDR2 SVGAGI. For this clone: The antigen is undetermined.

PCR used 60 Vbeta primers and 13 Jbeta primers. Sequencing was performed with immunoSEQ multiplex PCR; in TCRdb, only in-frame clones are kept and a portion is missing. The sample shows 80,000 to 90,000 clones, approximately 71% of them seen only once. Though nominally healthy at sampling, donors likely had unrecorded immune exposures. The sequence was collected from a middle-aged man in good health and CMV-seronegative. Sequencing input: PBMCs. V and J are TRBV6-5 and TRBJ2-7; 8 positions match TRBD2. The CDR3 spells CASSYPITGGHEQYF. CDR3 DNA: TGTGCCAGCAGTTACCCAATTACGGGGGGGCACGAGCAGTACTTC.